Reported below is one TCR beta chain. This entry belongs to a study of radiotherapy plus CTLA-4 blockade in lung cancer. Study overall: For about 19% of patients, objective responses occurred, and approximately 30% had disease control.

Measured with immunoSEQ multiplex PCR; TCRdb has only the in-frame clones, and not every one. This sample carries around 80,000 clones, nearly 75% of them seen once, and the ten largest clones take more than 8%. The CDR3 has 17 amino acids. Per germline, CDR1 MNHEY and CDR2 SMNVEV (reference sequence). The V and J ends lost 4 bases and 4 bases, in that order; junction bases with no gene match: 7. The rearrangement uses TRBV27 and TRBJ2-2; 12 nucleotides align to TRBD1. The sequence derives from a human donor with non-small cell lung cancer whose response to radiotherapy plus ipilimumab could not be evaluated. The sequences come from peripheral blood, collected from a patient treated with radiotherapy plus ipilimumab. The CDR3 loop is CASSSPGTGGITGELFF. The DNA for the CDR3 is TGTGCCAGCAGTTCTCCCGGGACAGGGGGCATCACCGGGGAGCTGTTTTTT.